This TCR beta chain was observed in a study of regulatory T cells in long-lasting Graves disease. Looking at the study overall: Persistence in Graves' disease required over 5 years of antithyroid drugs plus positive TSH receptor antibodies.

Study findings and constraints: Reduced TCR diversity was observed in persistent Graves' patients versus newly diagnosed patients. TRBV28, TRBJ1-2 and TRBJ2-5 emerged as the favored segments in persistent disease.

Indicated time point: persistent/refractory GD, antithyroid drugs over 5 years with positive TRAb. PBMC RNA served as the TCR library source. Concerning this clonotype itself: Antigen specificity is unknown.

This CDR3 spans 13 amino acids. Germline CDR1 GTSNPN, CDR2 SVGIG (reference sequence). Germline trimming cut 3 bases from V and 4 bases from J; bases unmatched to any gene: 5. With iRepertoire HTBI primers and Arm-PCR of CDR3 regions, TCR beta libraries were built. Each CDR3 protein is one row after TCRdb ran MiXCR on the multiplex PCR reads. There are some 450,000 distinct CDR3 sequences in the sample; 20% to 30% occur only once, and approximately 26% lies in the top ten. Sample: peripheral blood mononuclear cells (PBMCs), taken when the disease was refractory, from a patient treated with antithyroid drugs. The source is a female donor with Graves disease. The chain combines TRBV30 with TRBJ1-2; 7 bases are shared with TRBD1. CDR3 sequence: CAWRTGTVYGYTF. The CDR3 DNA follows: TGTGCCTGGAGGACCGGGACAGTCTATGGCTACACCTTC.